This T cell receptor beta chain derives from a study of identical twins. CDR3 length equals 12 residues. Germline lookup yields CDR1 DFQATT and CDR2 SNEGSKA (reference sequence). V shed 0 bases, J shed 14 bases, and the junction held 5 bases outside the gene matches. MiXCR was run by TCRdb on the 5' RACE reads, yielding one entry per CDR3 protein. The table lists 1.5 million or so distinct CDR3 sequences, less than 35% of them singletons, with about 0.3% in the top ten. The V gene is TRBV20-1, the J gene TRBJ1-4, with TRBD1 identical over 8 bases. This receptor was obtained from a newborn girl in good health. Sequenced material: cord blood. CDR3 amino acids: CSARDLQGDLFF. As DNA, the CDR3 is TGCAGTGCTAGAGATCTACAGGGGGATCTGTTTTTT.